A selection of T cell receptor beta chains follows, all from one sample in a study of PD-L1 blockade in urothelial cancer. Sequencing used immunoSEQ multiplex PCR; TCRdb keeps in-frame clones, though not all of them. The table has 35,000 to 50,000 clones, around four fifths seen once. The material was PBMCs, obtained around atezolizumab (anti-PD-L1) treatment. These TCRs come from a man aged 55 to 70 with urothelial cancer. Each CDR3 is given without its conserved first and last residue.

v_gene: TRBV5-8
CDR3aa: ASSLAADTQY

v_gene: TRBV7-2
CDR3aa: ASSSPWAGPTDTQY

v_gene: TRBV2
CDR3aa: ASSYGGGRKRSYEQY

v_gene: TRBV5-6
CDR3aa: ASSTRTGSDTQY

v_gene: TRBV7-9
CDR3aa: ASSPLSGQPQH

v_gene: TRBV2
CDR3aa: ASSLLRAQH

v_gene: TRBV7-2
CDR3aa: ASSWAGTSVNNEQF

v_gene: TRBV9
CDR3aa: ASSVAPNARTGNTIY

v_gene: TRBV21-1
CDR3aa: ASSKFGTGTNEQY

v_gene: TRBV4-1
CDR3aa: ASSRDTGVGSSDSPLH

v_gene: TRBV7-2
CDR3aa: ASSPGTANNEQF

v_gene: TRBV27
CDR3aa: ASSLNGLLDTEAF

v_gene: TRBV5-1
CDR3aa: ASSLARLAGQDTQY

v_gene: TRBV30
CDR3aa: AWSWRDRDGTEAF

v_gene: TRBV19
CDR3aa: ASSTTGDTGELF

v_gene: TRBV18
CDR3aa: ASSPPGTGIYNEQF

v_gene: TRBV5-4
CDR3aa: ASSLGGASNQPQH

v_gene: TRBV5-4
CDR3aa: ASSLGQPYGYT

v_gene: TRBV19
CDR3aa: ATRDRVNNEQF

v_gene: TRBV6-1
CDR3aa: ASSFDRNTEAF

v_gene: TRBV18
CDR3aa: ASSRTGLAGGSEKGNIQY

v_gene: TRBV7-2
CDR3aa: ASSKGLAGDTQY

v_gene: TRBV7-9
CDR3aa: ASSFLPSTGNEQY

v_gene: TRBV11-2
CDR3aa: ASSATGWKERTQY

v_gene: TRBV7-3
CDR3aa: ASSLPQGLGYT